These 27 T cell receptor beta chains were sequenced from one sample in a study of cytomegalovirus exposure and HLA in healthy donors. TCRdb keeps only in-frame clones here, not all; method: immunoSEQ multiplex PCR. Altogether about 360,000 clones are present, roughly 89% being singletons, with the ten largest covering approximately 0.8%. The specimen sequenced was PBMCs. The receptors were sampled from a woman younger than 30 in good health and CMV-seronegative.

About this clone itself: An end of the junction does not agree with germline; a read error may underlie this. The chain couples TRBV7-9 to TRBJ2-3, with TRBD2 identical over 7 bases. The germline CDR1 and CDR2 sequences are SEHNR and FQNEAQ (reference sequence). This CDR3 is built from 15 residues. The CDR3 is CASGFTGLIADTQYF. The CDR3 coding sequence is TGTGCCAGCGGCTTTACGGGACTAATAGCAGATACGCAGTATTTT.

This clone was detected only once. V usage is TRBV27 and J usage is TRBJ2-1; D ambiguous. With 6 bases removed from V and 1 base from J, the gap between germline ends came to 13 bases. Germline V gene data show CDR1 as MNHEY and CDR2 as SMNVEV (reference sequence). This CDR3 is built from 15 residues. DNA for the CDR3: TGTGCCAGCAGCATCGACTTCCTTTCCTACAATGAGCAGTTCTTC. Translating it yields CASSIDFLSYNEQFF.

J is TRBJ2-3 and V is TRBV9, with D perhaps matching TRBD2 (6 bases). The germline V gene encodes CDR1 SGDLS and CDR2 YYNGEE. This CDR3 has 15 amino acids. Trimming took 2 bases from V and 1 from J, leaving 11 bases between them. The CDR3 loop is CASSVGGGGTDTQYF. As DNA, the CDR3 is TGTGCCAGCAGCGTCGGCGGAGGGGGCACAGATACGCAGTATTTT.

The J gene is TRBJ1-2, the V gene TRBV4-2; unclear D gene. Per the germline V gene, CDR1 is LGHNA and CDR2 is YNFKEQ. The germline V and J ends were trimmed by 5 bases and 6 bases, with 19 bases remaining between them. This CDR3 comprises 15 residues. CDR3 nucleotide sequence: TGTGCCAGCAGCGCGCTCAACCGGGAGGAAGATGGCTACACCTTC. Its translation is CASSALNREEDGYTF.

J is TRBJ2-3 and V is TRBV27; 10 bases are shared with TRBD2. Trimming removed 2 bases from V and 3 bases from J; junction bases left unmatched: 8. CDR3 size: 17 residues. In germline, CDR1 is MNHEY, CDR2 SMNVEV (reference sequence). The CDR3 DNA follows: TGTGCCAGCAGTTTAGGAGCGGGAGGGCCGCTGACAGATACGCAGTATTTT. Amino acids: CASSLGAGGPLTDTQYF.

The chain carries TRBV6-1 and TRBJ2-2; D is possibly TRBD2 (5 bases). Germline V gives CDR1 MNHNS, CDR2 SASEGT. V was shortened by 0 bases and J by 5 bases, with 10 bases between the two germline ends. The CDR3 spans 15 residues. The CDR3 DNA sequence: TGTGCCAGCAGTGAAGCTAGTCCGGGGACCGGGGAGCTGTTTTTT. Translated: CASSEASPGTGELFF.

J is TRBJ1-2 and V is TRBV29-1; no clear D gene. V was pared by 7 bases and J by 6 bases, with 15 bases between. The CDR3 extends over 12 amino acids. In germline, CDR1 is SQVTM, CDR2 ANQGSEA. The CDR3 region is CSARGAVDGYTF. Written as DNA, the CDR3 is TGCAGCGCCCGGGGTGCGGTTGATGGCTACACCTTC.

The chain has TRBV5-1 and TRBJ2-3; D not resolved. Germline V gives CDR1 SGHRS, CDR2 YFSETQ. The V and J ends lost 0 bases and 6 bases respectively, with 17 bases between them. This CDR3 region has 16 residues. DNA of the CDR3: TGCGCCAGCAGCTTGGATGCACTCGCCCTCGCCGATACGCAGTATTTT. Its translation: CASSLDALALADTQYF.

The rearrangement uses TRBV7-3 and TRBJ2-5, with TRBD2 matching 8 bases. Germline V gene sequence: CDR1 SGHTA, CDR2 FQGTGA. V lost 2 bases to trimming and J lost 2 bases; unmatched junction nucleotides: 4. The CDR3 extends over 15 amino acids. CDR3 sequence (DNA): TGTGCCAGCAGCTTAGCTGGACTAGCACAAGAGACCCAGTACTTC. This translates into CASSLAGLAQETQYF.

The V and J genes are TRBV7-6 and TRBJ1-4, with 7 nucleotides matching TRBD1. The CDR3 sequence is 16 residues long. The trim removed 4 bases at V and 4 bases at J, leaving 9 bases unmatched. Germline V gene lookup returns CDR1 SGHVS and CDR2 FNYEAQ. CDR3 loop: CASSSLTGAGNEKLFF. CDR3 bases: TGTGCCAGCAGCTCGTTAACAGGGGCGGGTAATGAAAAACTGTTTTTT. Using reference TRBV7-6 and TRBJ1-4 for the parts outside the CDR3, the full variable domain is GAGVSQSPRYKVTKRGQDVALRCDPISGHVSLYWYRQALGQGPEFLTYFNYEAQQDKSGLPNDRFSAERPEGSISTLTIQRTEQRDSAMYRCASSSLTGAGNEKLFFGSGTQLSVL.

This sequence joins TRBV10-3 and TRBJ2-7; 12 bases match TRBD2. Trimming at V came to 0 bases and at J to 4 bases, leaving 1 base not matched to a gene. Germline assignment: CDR1 ENHRY and CDR2 SYGVKD. This CDR3 is built from 15 residues. CDR3 region: CAISESGTSGYEQYF. The CDR3 DNA follows: TGTGCCATCAGTGAGTCAGGGACTAGCGGGTACGAGCAGTACTTC.

The genes are TRBV27 and TRBJ1-5; D unclear. The CDR3 has 16 amino acids. CDR1 is MNHEY, CDR2 SMNVEV, per germline (reference sequence). V dropped 2 bases and J dropped 3 bases, with 14 bases sitting between them. CDR3 in amino acids: CASSLLGGSINQPQHF. The CDR3 DNA reads as TGTGCCAGCAGTTTACTGGGAGGCTCAATCAATCAGCCCCAGCATTTT.

This clone showed up just a few times. The V gene is TRBV19, the J gene TRBJ1-5; maybe TRBD1 (5 bases). Germline V gene lookup returns CDR1 LNHDA and CDR2 SQIVND (reference sequence). CDR3 length: 14 amino acids. The germline V and J ends were trimmed by 5 bases and 0 bases, with 8 bases remaining between them. CDR3 loop: CASSEQASNQPQHF. The CDR3 DNA is TGTGCCAGTAGTGAACAGGCTAGCAATCAGCCCCAGCATTTT.

This chain links TRBV18 with TRBJ2-5, with 10 bases aligning to TRBD1. Trimming cost V 3 bases and J 5 bases; bases outside gene matches: 9. Germline-derived CDR1 and CDR2 are KGHSH and LQKENI. CDR3 length equals 16 residues. The CDR3 region has the DNA TGTGCCAGCTCACCGGTCTCCGGGACAGGGGTTGAGACCCAGTACTTC. Its translation: CASSPVSGTGVETQYF.

The gene calls are TRBV6-5 and TRBJ2-7, with a weak D call TRBD1 (5 bases). There are 14 residues in the CDR3. Germline V CDR1 and CDR2: MNHEY, SVGAGI. Trimming cost V 3 bases and J 2 bases, with 11 bases left between them. CDR3 protein: CASSYVAGTYEQYF. The CDR3 coding sequence is TGTGCCAGCAGTTATGTGGCAGGGACCTACGAGCAGTACTTC.

This clone was detected only once. The V call is TRBV5-6, the J call TRBJ2-3; 8 bases are shared with TRBD1. This CDR3 is built from 14 residues. V lost 4 bases, J lost 3 bases, and 4 bases stayed unmatched. Germline V CDR1 and CDR2: SGHDT, YYEEEE. This CDR3 is CASSGDRWTDTQYF. As DNA, the CDR3 is TGTGCCAGCAGCGGGGACAGGTGGACAGATACGCAGTATTTT.

As to this clone: This same CDR3 is encoded by further DNA sequences in the sample. The chain employs TRBV27 and TRBJ2-7, with 7 bases lining up with TRBD1. This CDR3 region has 13 residues. CDR1 MNHEY and CDR2 SMNVEV come from the germline V gene (reference sequence). Trimming removed 2 bases from V and 6 bases from J; junction bases left unmatched: 4. CDR3 loop: CASSLKGAGEQYF. The CDR3 DNA reads TGTGCCAGCAGTTTAAAGGGGGCGGGCGAGCAGTACTTC.

The chain links TRBV28 to TRBJ1-5; D uncertain. This CDR3 region has 17 residues. CDR1 is MDHEN and CDR2 is SYDVKM in the germline V gene. The germline V and J ends were trimmed by 3 bases and 1 base, with 16 bases remaining between them. The CDR3 spells CASSLGSGVESNQPQHF. The CDR3 DNA reads TGTGCCAGCAGTTTGGGATCCGGGGTCGAAAGCAATCAGCCCCAGCATTTT.

The CDR3 DNA reads as TGTGCCACCAGCAGAGACGGGGGAAGCTACAATGAGCAGTTCTTC. Translation: CATSRDGGSYNEQFF. The chain recombines TRBV15 with TRBJ2-1, with D perhaps TRBD2 (6 bases). V was cut by 0 bases and J by 3 bases, with 9 bases left in between. The germline V gene encodes CDR1 LNHNV and CDR2 YYDKDF (reference sequence). The CDR3 has 15 amino acids.

This clone occurred once. The chain recombines TRBV18 with TRBJ2-1; 12 bases line up with TRBD2. Germline CDR1 and CDR2: KGHSH and LQKENI. CDR3 length equals 13 residues. V lost 6 bases, J lost 10 bases, and 4 bases stayed unmatched. CDR3 amino acids: CASSPGTSGEQFF. As DNA, the CDR3 is TGTGCCAGCTCGCCAGGGACTAGCGGGGAGCAGTTCTTC.

V is TRBV6-5 and J is TRBJ1-5, with unresolved D. The germline gives CDR1 MNHEY, CDR2 SVGAGI. V dropped 4 bases and J dropped 4 bases, with 14 bases sitting between them. CDR3 length: 15 residues. CDR3 residues: CASSSGQAINQPQHF. CDR3 sequence (DNA): TGTGCCAGCAGTTCTGGGCAGGCAATTAATCAGCCCCAGCATTTT.

The rearrangement uses TRBV6-5 and TRBJ2-1; TRBD2 aligns across 11 bases. J lost 4 bases, V lost 8 bases, and 7 bases had no gene match. This CDR3 has 15 residues. Germline loops: CDR1 MNHEY, CDR2 SVGAGI. The CDR3 DNA is TGTGCCAGCCCTCCCCGACTAGCGGGATACAATGAGCAGTTCTTC. It codes for CASPPRLAGYNEQFF.

This sequence joins TRBV28 and TRBJ2-1; TRBD2 matches at 11 bases. CDR3 size: 13 residues. The V segment lost 10 bases and the J segment 6 bases; nucleotides outside the gene matches: 5. CDR1 and CDR2 (germline): MDHEN, SYDVKM. As DNA, the CDR3 is TGTGCCACCGGGACTAGCGGCATCAATGAGCAGTTCTTC. Protein sequence: CATGTSGINEQFF.

J is TRBJ2-1 and V is TRBV5-1, with TRBD2 as a possible D gene (7 bases). Per the germline V gene, CDR1 is SGHRS and CDR2 is YFSETQ. The CDR3 is 14 residues long. Trimming took 2 bases from V and 5 from J, leaving 11 bases between them. The CDR3 coding sequence is TGCGCCAGCAGCTTAGGGAGGGGGGACAATGAGCAGTTCTTC. It is translated as CASSLGRGDNEQFF. Supplemented by reference TRBV5-1 and TRBJ2-1, the full variable domain reads KAGVTQTPRYLIKTRGQQVTLSCSPISGHRSVSWYQQTPGQGLQFLFEYFSETQRNKGNFPGRFSGRQFSNSRSEMNVSTLELGDSALYLCASSLGRGDNEQFFGPGTRLTVL.

This clone was counted once. The J gene is TRBJ2-7, the V gene TRBV18; weak D call: TRBD1 (6 bases). The V end lost 1 base, the J end lost 6 bases, and 16 bases lay between the germline ends. This CDR3 spans 15 amino acids. The germline CDR1 and CDR2 sequences are KGHSH and LQKENI. In DNA form, the CDR3 reads TGTGCCAGCTCACCACAGGGGACAACCCACGGCGAGCAGTACTTC. This sequence encodes CASSPQGTTHGEQYF.

The genes are TRBV28 and TRBJ1-1; a possible D gene is TRBD1 (6 bases). The germline V gene has CDR1 MDHEN and CDR2 SYDVKM. The CDR3 has 18 residues. Deletions cut 5 bases from V and 1 base from J, with 23 bases between. The CDR3: CASSGRDKQTWWNTEAFF. The CDR3 DNA is TGTGCCAGCAGTGGTAGGGACAAGCAAACTTGGTGGAACACTGAAGCTTTCTTT.

The chain combines TRBV5-4 with TRBJ2-1, with 7 positions matching TRBD2. This CDR3 has 16 residues. Germline V gene sequence: CDR1 SGHNT, CDR2 YYREEE (reference sequence). V dropped 3 bases and J dropped 5; count of bases not matched to a gene: 11. The CDR3: CASSWEGSGSDNEQFF. The DNA for the CDR3 is TGTGCCAGCAGCTGGGAGGGTAGCGGATCGGACAATGAGCAGTTCTTC.